This T cell receptor beta chain was obtained from a study of T cells in Graves' hyperthyroidism and ophthalmopathy. RNA transcripts served as the template for amplifying TCR beta CDR3 regions. Using the HTBI primer set, a first-round RT-PCR was run on the TCR CDR3. TCRdb re-called the multiplex PCR reads with MiXCR, one entry per CDR3 protein. Of some 500,000 distinct CDR3 sequences in the sample, roughly a quarter were seen once. Study-wide findings and caveats: Stable hyperthyroidism was told apart from ophthalmopathy by a model built on 13 V-J features.

Germline V gene sequence: CDR1 DFQATT, CDR2 SNEGSKA (reference sequence). CDR3 size: 16 residues. V was shortened by 2 bases and J by 7 bases, with 23 bases between the two germline ends. This clonotype has a count of ten or more. Its antigen is undetermined. Those patients with uncontrolled infection, other autoimmune disease, pregnancy or lactation were excluded. Fresh peripheral blood, more than 8 ml of it, supplied the PBMCs. V gene TRBV20-1 combines with J gene TRBJ1-2, with a possible D match to TRBD1 (5 bases). Sequencing was carried out using blood. The TCR originated in a woman aged 25-40 years with Graves' ophthalmopathy. CDR3 sequence: CSARTFRDRFGGGYTF. The CDR3 region has the DNA TGCAGTGCTAGAACTTTCAGGGACCGGTTTGGGGGTGGCTACACCTTC.